The present entry profiles one TCR beta chain with its context. Its antigen remains unidentified. This record comes from a study of T cells expressing NK-cell markers. Study-wide background: Underlying the TCR beta repertoires were sorted CD3+CD56+NKG2C+, CD3+CD56+NKG2C- and CD3+CD56-NKG2C+ T cells.

Findings of the study overall: Similarly, these clonotypes led the CD3+CD56-NKG2C+ fraction as well in a few donors. Of the CD8+ T cells in about 6 donors, roughly 1.0-7.0% belonged to dominant NKG2C+ clonotypes.

Germline V gene sequence: CDR1 SGHDN, CDR2 FVKESK. This CDR3 spans 15 amino acids. cDNA encoding TCR beta was synthesized via 5'RACE template switching incorporating UMIs. TCRdb reprocessed the 5' RACE reads, with one entry per CDR3 protein and no DNA. This sample's table has about 370,000 distinct CDR3 sequences. The specimen was blood T cells: a sorted CD56 or NKG2C T cell subset, CD4+ or CD8+ T cells, or bulk PBMC T cells (not recorded which). The sequence came from a woman between 45 and 65 years old in good health. The V call is TRBV14, the J call TRBJ2-5. CDR3 residues: CASSQGRIPQETQYF.